The clone carrying this T cell receptor beta chain was seen repeatedly, ten times or more. As for time point: after trial treatment. Treatment noted: LDRT plus nivolumab, ipilimumab, low-dose cyclophosphamide and aspirin (RACIN trial). Treatment of the donors consisted of nivolumab and ipilimumab (plus aspirin, low-dose cyclophosphamide and low-dose radiotherapy). Germline V CDR1 and CDR2: SGHNT, YYREEE (reference sequence). The ends lost 4 bases at V and 1 base at J; junction bases unmatched: 3. CDR3 size: 15 residues. This sample is drawn from a study of low-dose radiotherapy and immunotherapy resistance in tumors. The overall study: A dose of 0.5 Gy per fraction was delivered to Cohort 1 every 2 weeks, for a total of 6.5 Gy.

TRAV- and TRBV-specific primers, spanning alpha and beta chains, primed first-strand cDNA. Amplification of TCRs used a constant-region primer and V-primer adapter for around 19 PCR cycles. Isolated mRNA was amplified by in vitro transcription. TCRdb re-derived calls from the reads in MiXCR, one entry per CDR3 protein. This table has 35,000 to 50,000 distinct CDR3 sequences, around 25% appearing once. J is TRBJ2-5 and V is TRBV5-4, with 11 bases matching TRBD2. Source: PBMCs, taken after low-dose radiotherapy plus immunotherapy. The sequence derives from a male donor with prostate cancer. CDR3 amino acids: CASSSSGGGQETQYF. DNA of the CDR3: TGTGCCAGCAGCAGTAGCGGGGGGGGCCAAGAGACCCAGTACTTC. Together with reference TRBV5-4 and TRBJ2-5, the CDR3 gives the full variable domain: ETGVTQSPTHLIKTRGQQVTLRCSSQSGHNTVSWYQQALGQGPQFIFQYYREEENGRGNFPPRFSGLQFPNYSSELNVNALELDDSALYLCASSSSGGGQETQYFGPGTRLLVL.